This TCR beta chain was sequenced for a study of shared clonotypes between healthy human individuals. Assay execution proceeded at the deep level. Using immunoSEQ multiplex PCR, the repertoire was profiled, and TCRdb retains in-frame clones only, with some absent. This table holds fewer than 700,000 clones, roughly 72% found once. Sequenced: PBMCs. This clonotype was obtained from a woman between 35 and 50 years old in good health. Some clones in this sample may be carry-over from other donors' samples.

The CDR3 region has the DNA TGCGCCAGCAGCACCGGCACAGGCGAAAAACTGTTTTTT. It is translated as CASSTGTGEKLFF. The chain combines TRBV5-1 with TRBJ1-4; D perhaps matches TRBD1 (5 bases). CDR1 SGHRS and CDR2 YFSETQ come from the germline V gene. The V and J ends lost 4 bases and 8 bases respectively, with 12 bases between them. The CDR3 covers 13 residues.